This T cell receptor beta chain was sequenced during a study of T cells in Graves' hyperthyroidism and ophthalmopathy. This clonotype turned up a few times. V lost 3 bases, J lost 10 bases, and 4 bases stayed unmatched. Germline CDR1 SGHAT, CDR2 FQNNGV. The CDR3 covers 13 residues. Amplification of TCR beta CDR3 regions used RNA as the template. The TCR CDR3 first-round RT-PCR relied on the HTBI primer set. TCRdb processed the multiplex PCR reads anew with MiXCR; each CDR3 protein has one entry. The repertoire holds 480,000 or so distinct CDR3 sequences, over 45% seen once, with about two fifths in the top ten.

This chain connects TRBV11-2 to TRBJ1-2; 11 bases are shared with TRBD1. The TCR originated in an adult woman with Graves' disease, either hyperthyroidism or ophthalmopathy (not recorded which). The sequenced material came from peripheral blood or thyroid tissue (not recorded which). CDR3 sequence: CASSFGQGASYTF. In nucleotides, the CDR3 is TGTGCCAGCAGCTTTGGACAGGGGGCGTCCTACACCTTC.